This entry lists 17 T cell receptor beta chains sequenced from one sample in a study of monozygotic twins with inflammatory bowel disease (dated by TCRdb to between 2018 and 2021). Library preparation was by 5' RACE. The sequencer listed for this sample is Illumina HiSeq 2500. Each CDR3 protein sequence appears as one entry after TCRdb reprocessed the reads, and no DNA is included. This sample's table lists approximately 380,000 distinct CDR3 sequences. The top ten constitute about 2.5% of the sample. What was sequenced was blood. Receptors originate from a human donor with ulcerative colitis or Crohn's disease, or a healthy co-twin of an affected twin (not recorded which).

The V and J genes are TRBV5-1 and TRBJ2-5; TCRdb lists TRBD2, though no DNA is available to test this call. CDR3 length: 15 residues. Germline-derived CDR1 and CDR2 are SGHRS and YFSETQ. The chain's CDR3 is CASSSGTSGGETQYF.

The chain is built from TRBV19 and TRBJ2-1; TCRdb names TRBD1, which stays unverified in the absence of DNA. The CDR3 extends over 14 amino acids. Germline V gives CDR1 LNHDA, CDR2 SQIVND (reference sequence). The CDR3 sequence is CASSGFSGFDEQFF.

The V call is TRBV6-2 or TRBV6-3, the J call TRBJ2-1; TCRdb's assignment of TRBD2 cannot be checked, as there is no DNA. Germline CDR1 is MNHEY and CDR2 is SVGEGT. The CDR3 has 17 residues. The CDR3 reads CASSPRTSGSTYNEQFF.

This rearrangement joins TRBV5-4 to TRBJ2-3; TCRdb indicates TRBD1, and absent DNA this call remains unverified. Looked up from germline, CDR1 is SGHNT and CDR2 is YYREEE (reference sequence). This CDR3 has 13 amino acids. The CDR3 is CASSLGQGDTQYF.

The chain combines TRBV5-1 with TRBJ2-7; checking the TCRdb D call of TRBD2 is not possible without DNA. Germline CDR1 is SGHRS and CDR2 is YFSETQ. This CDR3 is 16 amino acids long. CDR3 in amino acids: CASSPDPGLSTYEQYF.

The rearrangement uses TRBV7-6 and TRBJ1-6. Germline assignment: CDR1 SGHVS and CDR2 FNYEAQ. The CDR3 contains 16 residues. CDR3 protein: CASSAIPGLENSPLHF.

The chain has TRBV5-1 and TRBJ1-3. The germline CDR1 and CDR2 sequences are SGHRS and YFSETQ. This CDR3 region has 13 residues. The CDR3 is CASSSNPWDTIYF.

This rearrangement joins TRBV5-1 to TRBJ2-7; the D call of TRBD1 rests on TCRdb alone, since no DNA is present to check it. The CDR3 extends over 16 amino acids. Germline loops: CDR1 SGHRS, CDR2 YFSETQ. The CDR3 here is CASSPEGQPNSYEQYF. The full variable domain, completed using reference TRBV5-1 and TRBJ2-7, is KAGVTQTPRYLIKTRGQQVTLSCSPISGHRSVSWYQQTPGQGLQFLFEYFSETQRNKGNFPGRFSGRQFSNSRSEMNVSTLELGDSALYLCASSPEGQPNSYEQYFGPGTRLTVT.

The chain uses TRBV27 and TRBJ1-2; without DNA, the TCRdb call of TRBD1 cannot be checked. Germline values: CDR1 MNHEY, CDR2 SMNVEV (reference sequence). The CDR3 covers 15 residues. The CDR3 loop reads CASSPLQGFSYGYTF.

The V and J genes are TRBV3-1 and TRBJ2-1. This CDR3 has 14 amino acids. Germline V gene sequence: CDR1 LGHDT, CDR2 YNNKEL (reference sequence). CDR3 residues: CASSQVEVYNEQFF.

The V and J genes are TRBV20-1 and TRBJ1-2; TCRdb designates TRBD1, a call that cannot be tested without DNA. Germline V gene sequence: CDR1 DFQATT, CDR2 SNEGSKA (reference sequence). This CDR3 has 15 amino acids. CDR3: CSAPVGGTNYYGYTF.

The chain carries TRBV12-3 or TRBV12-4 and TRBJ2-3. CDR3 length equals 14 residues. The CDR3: CASSLYLATDTQYF.

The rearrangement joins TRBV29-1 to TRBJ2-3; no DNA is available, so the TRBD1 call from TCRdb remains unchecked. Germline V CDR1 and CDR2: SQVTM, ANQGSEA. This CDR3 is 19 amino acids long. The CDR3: CSVGGMTGTDYLYTDTQYF.

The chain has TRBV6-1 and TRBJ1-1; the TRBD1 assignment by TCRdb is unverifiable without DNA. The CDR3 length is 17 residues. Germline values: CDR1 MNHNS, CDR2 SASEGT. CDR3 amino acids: CASSPTGDVSVNTEAFF.

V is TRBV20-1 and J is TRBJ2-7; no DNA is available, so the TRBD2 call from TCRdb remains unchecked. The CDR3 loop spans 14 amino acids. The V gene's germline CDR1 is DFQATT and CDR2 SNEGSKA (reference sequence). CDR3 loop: CSARAGGRQYEQYF.

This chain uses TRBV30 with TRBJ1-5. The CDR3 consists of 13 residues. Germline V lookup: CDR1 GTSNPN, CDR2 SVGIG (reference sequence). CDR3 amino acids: CAWSGGPDRPQHF.

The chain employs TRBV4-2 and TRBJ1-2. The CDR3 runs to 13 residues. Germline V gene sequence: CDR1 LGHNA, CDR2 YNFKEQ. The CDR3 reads CASSQVSQDGYTF.